This is a list of T cell receptor beta chains from one sample in a study of brain metastases from non-small cell lung cancer. TCRdb's table, derived via immunoSEQ multiplex PCR, lists solely in-frame clones and lacks some. The table records approximately 800 clones, about 88% of them present only once. Sequencing was performed on primary lung tumor tissue. The receptors were gathered from a donor at least 40 years old with non-small cell lung cancer. Both conserved end residues are trimmed from each CDR3. Fields, in order: J gene, V gene, CDR3 length, CDR3 protein.

j_call: TRBJ2-1; v_call: TRBV27; cdr3_length: 13; cdr3_aa: ASSLLGASYNEQF
j_call: TRBJ1-5; v_call: TRBV28; cdr3_length: 10; cdr3_aa: ASSPPRGPQH
j_call: TRBJ2-2; v_call: TRBV18; cdr3_length: 13; cdr3_aa: ASSPPGLGTGELF
j_call: TRBJ1-5; v_call: TRBV19; cdr3_length: 15; cdr3_aa: ASSELRQGVISVPQH
j_call: TRBJ1-2; v_call: TRBV29-1; cdr3_length: 9; cdr3_aa: SAVLGDGYT
j_call: TRBJ2-3; v_call: TRBV28; cdr3_length: 12; cdr3_aa: ASSLGGRTDTQY
j_call: TRBJ1-1; v_call: TRBV27; cdr3_length: 13; cdr3_aa: ASSPHRVSDTEAF
j_call: TRBJ2-1; v_call: TRBV18; cdr3_length: 15; cdr3_aa: ASSPISGSSSYNEQF
j_call: TRBJ1-1; v_call: TRBV15; cdr3_length: 10; cdr3_aa: ATSRKNTEAF
j_call: TRBJ2-5; v_call: TRBV7-9; cdr3_length: 11; cdr3_aa: ASSAGTLETQY
j_call: TRBJ2-7; v_call: TRBV18; cdr3_length: 12; cdr3_aa: TSSPGTRTYEQY
j_call: TRBJ2-3; v_call: TRBV5-1; cdr3_length: 13; cdr3_aa: ASSFQRGPTDTQY
j_call: TRBJ2-5; v_call: TRBV10-3; cdr3_length: 12; cdr3_aa: AISESAGVETQY
j_call: TRBJ2-3; v_call: TRBV6-4; cdr3_length: 12; cdr3_aa: ASSAAGGRDTQY
j_call: TRBJ2-3; v_call: TRBV5-1; cdr3_length: 12; cdr3_aa: ASRMEGEADTQY
j_call: TRBJ1-4; v_call: TRBV7-9; cdr3_length: 13; cdr3_aa: ASSVRQGFAEKLF
j_call: TRBJ2-7; v_call: TRBV29-1; cdr3_length: 10; cdr3_aa: SVGDRAYEQY
j_call: TRBJ2-7; v_call: TRBV19; cdr3_length: 9; cdr3_aa: ASYRVDEQY
j_call: TRBJ1-5; v_call: TRBV19; cdr3_length: 12; cdr3_aa: ASSKQGVGQPQH
j_call: TRBJ2-6; v_call: TRBV15; cdr3_length: 13; cdr3_aa: ATSRARSGANVLT
j_call: TRBJ2-7; v_call: TRBV6-5; cdr3_length: 12; cdr3_aa: ASSRSGSSYEQY
j_call: TRBJ2-1; v_call: TRBV7-9; cdr3_length: 12; cdr3_aa: ASSLASSGAYQF
j_call: TRBJ2-3; v_call: TRBV5-6; cdr3_length: 15; cdr3_aa: ASSLLTSGRAPDTQY